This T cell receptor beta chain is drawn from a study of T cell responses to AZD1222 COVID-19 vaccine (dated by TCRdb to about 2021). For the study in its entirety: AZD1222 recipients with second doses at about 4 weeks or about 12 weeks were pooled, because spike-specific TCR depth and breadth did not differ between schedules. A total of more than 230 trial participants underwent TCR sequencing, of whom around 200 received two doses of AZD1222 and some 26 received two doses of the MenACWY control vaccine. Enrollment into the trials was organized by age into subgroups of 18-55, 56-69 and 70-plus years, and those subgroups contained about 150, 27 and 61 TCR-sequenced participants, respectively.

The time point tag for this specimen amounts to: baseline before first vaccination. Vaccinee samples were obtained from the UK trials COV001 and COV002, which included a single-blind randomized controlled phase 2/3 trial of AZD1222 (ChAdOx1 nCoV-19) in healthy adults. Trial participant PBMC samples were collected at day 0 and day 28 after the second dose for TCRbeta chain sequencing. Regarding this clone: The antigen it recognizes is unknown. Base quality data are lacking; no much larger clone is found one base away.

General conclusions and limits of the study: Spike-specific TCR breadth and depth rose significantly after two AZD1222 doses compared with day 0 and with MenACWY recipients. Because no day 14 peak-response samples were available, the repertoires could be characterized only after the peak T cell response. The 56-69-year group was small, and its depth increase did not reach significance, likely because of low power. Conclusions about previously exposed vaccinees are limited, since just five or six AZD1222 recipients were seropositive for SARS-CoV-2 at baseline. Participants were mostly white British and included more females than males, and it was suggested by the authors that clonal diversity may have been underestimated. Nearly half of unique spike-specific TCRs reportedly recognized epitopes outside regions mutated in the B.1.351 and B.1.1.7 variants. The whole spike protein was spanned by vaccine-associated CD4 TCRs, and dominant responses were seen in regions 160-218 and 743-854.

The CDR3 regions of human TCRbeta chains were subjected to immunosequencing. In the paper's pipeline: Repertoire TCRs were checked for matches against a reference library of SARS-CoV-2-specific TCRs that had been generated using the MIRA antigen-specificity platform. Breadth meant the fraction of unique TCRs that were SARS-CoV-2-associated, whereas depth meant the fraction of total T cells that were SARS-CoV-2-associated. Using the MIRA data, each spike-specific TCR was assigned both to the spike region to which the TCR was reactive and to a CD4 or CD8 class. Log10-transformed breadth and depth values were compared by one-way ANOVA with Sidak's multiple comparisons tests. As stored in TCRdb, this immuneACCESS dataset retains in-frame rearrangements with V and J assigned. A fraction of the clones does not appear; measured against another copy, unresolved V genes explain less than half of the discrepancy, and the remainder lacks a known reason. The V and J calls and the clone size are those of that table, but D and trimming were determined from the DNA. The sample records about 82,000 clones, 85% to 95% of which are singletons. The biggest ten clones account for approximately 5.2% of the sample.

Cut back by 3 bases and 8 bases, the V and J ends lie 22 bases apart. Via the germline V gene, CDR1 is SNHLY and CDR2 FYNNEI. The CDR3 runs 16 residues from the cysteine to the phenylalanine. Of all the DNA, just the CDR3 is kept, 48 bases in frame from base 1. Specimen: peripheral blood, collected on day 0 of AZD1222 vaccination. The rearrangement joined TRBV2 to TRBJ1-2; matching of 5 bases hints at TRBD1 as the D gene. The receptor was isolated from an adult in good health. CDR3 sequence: CASSESILGAGEGYTF. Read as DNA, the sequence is TGTGCCAGCAGTGAGTCGATCTTAGGGGCTGGAGAGGGCTACACCTTC.